This TCR beta chain was sequenced during a study of neurological immune-mediated disorders. Study context: For the roughly 35 multiple sclerosis patients, the disease was relapsing-remitting in 31 and secondary progressive in 3.

Each TCR transcript was tagged with a 10-nucleotide random UMI during 5'RACE. A single record per CDR3 protein comes from TCRdb applying MiXCR to the 5' RACE reads. The sample yields approximately 59,000 distinct CDR3 sequences, around 5% seen once. This clonotype was recorded many times. The germline V and J ends were trimmed by 7 bases and 4 bases, with 17 bases remaining between them. Looked up from germline, CDR1 is SQVTM and CDR2 is ANQGSEA. CDR3 length equals 13 residues. The TCR sequence derives from a human donor with multiple sclerosis. The donor label of this sample is uncertain. What was sequenced was PBMCs. The rearrangement links TRBV29-1 to TRBJ2-7; possible D gene TRBD1, 6 bases. CDR3 in amino acids: CSALGASEYEQYF. The DNA of the CDR3 is TGCAGCGCCCTGGGGGCGAGCGAATACGAGCAGTACTTC.